The entry below gives a single T cell receptor beta chain sequence along with its context. The data were taken from a study of CD8 T cells in Susac syndrome. The RNA, about 0.5 to 1 ug, was put through reverse transcription using random hexamers. TCRdb processed the immunoSEQ multiplex PCR reads anew with MiXCR; each CDR3 protein has one entry. The sample has roughly 130,000 distinct CDR3 sequences, roughly 94% seen once. CD8+ and CD4+ blood T cells underwent TCR beta sequencing. The sequencing input was CD8+ T cells from PBMCs. The sequence derives from a human donor with Susac syndrome.

This chain's CDR3 is CASSQDEGKAYEQYF. CDR3 bases: TGTGCCAGCAGCCAAGACGAGGGGAAGGCCTACGAGCAGTACTTC. The gene calls are TRBV14 and TRBJ2-7; D assignment may be TRBD1 or TRBD2 (5 bases each). Germline V gives CDR1 SGHDN, CDR2 FVKESK. V was pared by 0 bases and J by 2 bases, with 11 bases between. The CDR3 loop spans 15 amino acids.